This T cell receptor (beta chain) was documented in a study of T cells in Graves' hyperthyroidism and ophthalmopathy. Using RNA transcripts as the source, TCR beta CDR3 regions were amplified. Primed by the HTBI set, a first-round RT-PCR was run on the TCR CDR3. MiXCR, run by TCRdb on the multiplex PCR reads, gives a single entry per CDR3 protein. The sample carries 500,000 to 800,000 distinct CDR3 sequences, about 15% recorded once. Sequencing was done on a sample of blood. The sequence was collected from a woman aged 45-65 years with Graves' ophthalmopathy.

The CDR3 loop is CSARDQRTGSLTEAFF. The CDR3 nucleotides are TGCAGTGCTAGAGATCAGCGGACAGGGTCGCTCACTGAAGCTTTCTTT. The chain joins TRBV20-1 to TRBJ1-1, with 8 bases matching TRBD1. Trimming took 0 bases from V and 4 from J; bases not matched to a gene: 10. CDR1 and CDR2 (germline): DFQATT, SNEGSKA (reference sequence). The CDR3 consists of 16 residues.